The next 28 T cell receptor beta chains were all read from a single sample in a study of patients and donors after allogeneic stem cell transplantation. In TCRdb, the RT-PCR reads were re-called with MiXCR into one record per CDR3 protein. The repertoire has about 200,000 distinct CDR3 sequences, around two fifths of them found once; the top ten carry 33%. The sequenced sample consisted of blood, either unsorted or a sorted T cell fraction (not recorded which). The source is a human donor who was either an allogeneic HSCT recipient or a stem cell or donor lymphocyte infusion donor (not recorded which). It is not recorded whose cells these are; they may come from a transplant donor.

This clonotype was picked up a small number of times. The rearrangement uses TRBV2 and TRBJ2-2; TRBD1 is a possible D gene (5 bases). The V and J ends lost 7 bases and 0 bases respectively, with 9 bases between them. This CDR3 contains 14 residues. Germline V gene sequence: CDR1 SNHLY, CDR2 FYNNEI. CDR3 residues: CASTRTSNTGELFF. For the CDR3, the DNA is TGTGCCAGCACGAGGACATCGAACACCGGGGAGCTGTTTTTT.

The J gene is TRBJ1-3, the V gene TRBV12-3 or TRBV12-4, with D unclear. CDR3 length equals 15 residues. Trimming took off 6 bases at V and 0 bases at J, with 12 bases between the two ends. CDR3 residues: CASRSYRNSGNTIYF. DNA of the CDR3: TGTGCCAGCAGAAGCTACAGAAACTCTGGAAACACCATATATTTT.

In regard to this clonotype: One end of the junction is discordant with germline, which a read error may explain. This chain uses TRBV10-3 with TRBJ2-1; 7 positions match TRBD2. The CDR3 length is 15 residues. Germline V gene data show CDR1 as ENHRY and CDR2 as SYGVKD. The CDR3 protein is CAISKSGLMEHEQFF. For the CDR3, the DNA is TGTGCCATCAGTAAGTCGGGACTAATGGAGCATGAGCAGTTCTTC.

Ten or more counts support this clonotype. The chain links TRBV5-1 to TRBJ1-1, with D possibly being TRBD1 (5 bases). Germline V gene sequence: CDR1 SGHRS, CDR2 YFSETQ. V was pared by 0 bases and J by 7 bases, with 10 bases between. The CDR3 runs 13 residues. The CDR3, as DNA: TGCGCCAGCAGCTTGGGGCAGGGTCTTGAAGCTTTCTTT. It yields the protein CASSLGQGLEAFF.

This clonotype turned up a few times. V is TRBV6-2 or TRBV6-3 and J is TRBJ1-2; no definite D call. Trimming cost V 0 bases and J 10 bases, with 9 bases left between them. The CDR3 has 12 residues. Germline V lookup: CDR1 MNHEY, CDR2 SVGEGT. The CDR3 is CASSYSTESYTF. CDR3 coding DNA: TGTGCCAGCAGTTACTCAACAGAGTCCTACACCTTC.

V gene TRBV30 combines with J gene TRBJ1-1; D might be TRBD1 (6 bases). This CDR3 contains 15 residues. The ends were cut back, 0 bases at V and 8 bases at J, with 19 bases in the middle. Germline V CDR1 and CDR2: GTSNPN, SVGIG (reference sequence). CDR3 sequence (DNA): TGTGCCTGGAGTGTAATCCAGGGGACTCACGGCGAAGCTTTCTTT. This encodes CAWSVIQGTHGEAFF. Variable domain in full (rest from reference TRBV30 and TRBJ1-1): SQTIHQWPATLVQPVGSPLSLECTVEGTSNPNLYWYRQAAGRGLQLLFYSVGIGQISSEVPQNLSASRPQDRQFILSSKKLLLSDSGFYLCAWSVIQGTHGEAFFGQGTRLTVV.

This clonotype is medium-sized. V is TRBV28 and J is TRBJ2-3; 10 bases match TRBD2. In germline, CDR1 is MDHEN, CDR2 SYDVKM. The CDR3 consists of 15 residues. V lost 2 bases to trimming and J lost 5 bases; unmatched junction nucleotides: 4. Here the CDR3 reads CASSLEWTSGDTQYF. DNA for the CDR3: TGTGCCAGCAGTTTAGAATGGACTAGCGGAGATACGCAGTATTTT.

The gene calls are TRBV9 and TRBJ2-1; D not resolved. Germline CDR1 is SGDLS and CDR2 is YYNGEE. The germline V and J ends were trimmed by 4 bases and 9 bases, with 17 bases remaining between them. The CDR3 covers 14 residues. The CDR3 nucleotides are TGTGCCAGCAGCCCCGGGCCTACCCCGAGTGAGCAGTTCTTC. It encodes CASSPGPTPSEQFF.

This rearrangement joins TRBV6-5 to TRBJ1-1; no reliable D call. The CDR3 contains 16 residues. V lost 2 bases, J lost 1 base, and 14 bases lay in between. Germline assignment: CDR1 MNHEY and CDR2 SVGAGI. This CDR3 is CASSYAGIRENTEAFF. The CDR3 DNA is TGTGCCAGCAGTTACGCGGGGATACGTGAGAACACTGAAGCTTTCTTT.

The chain links TRBV11-2 to TRBJ1-2; no definite D call. Germline CDR1 is SGHAT and CDR2 is FQNNGV. The CDR3 sequence is 14 residues long. Trimming cost V 3 bases and J 4 bases, with 12 bases left between them. The DNA for the CDR3 is TGTGCCAGCAGCTTCTCGGCCGGCGGCTATGGCTACACCTTC. Amino acids: CASSFSAGGYGYTF.

The rearrangement joins TRBV5-1 to TRBJ2-1; 7 nucleotides agree with TRBD1. The CDR3 runs to 13 residues. The V segment lost 3 bases and the J segment 6 bases; nucleotides outside the gene matches: 3. From germline, CDR1 is SGHRS and CDR2 YFSETQ. The chain's CDR3 is CASSWGQINEQFF. For the CDR3, the DNA is TGCGCCAGCAGCTGGGGACAGATCAATGAGCAGTTCTTC.

The chain carries TRBV20-1 and TRBJ2-7; 8 bases line up with TRBD2. Trimming took 3 bases from V and 3 from J; bases not matched to a gene: 7. CDR3 length: 14 residues. Germline-derived CDR1 and CDR2 are DFQATT and SNEGSKA (reference sequence). This CDR3 reads CSARGGAGDYEQYF. In DNA form, the CDR3 reads TGCAGTGCTAGGGGTGGAGCGGGAGACTACGAGCAGTACTTC.

The chain joins TRBV4-3 to TRBJ1-4, with no clear D. The ends were cut back, 5 bases at V and 8 bases at J, with 12 bases in the middle. The germline V gene has CDR1 LGHNA and CDR2 YSLEER. This CDR3 is 13 amino acids long. The CDR3 reads CASSWSLGEKLFF. DNA for the CDR3: TGCGCCAGCAGCTGGAGCCTGGGAGAAAAACTGTTTTTT.

V and J are TRBV9 and TRBJ2-1; D not certain. This CDR3 is 13 amino acids long. The ends were cut back, 3 bases at V and 6 bases at J, with 10 bases in the middle. Looked up from germline, CDR1 is SGDLS and CDR2 is YYNGEE. The CDR3 nucleotides read TGTGCCAGCAGCGATGGCAGACTCAATGAGCAGTTCTTC. The encoded protein is CASSDGRLNEQFF. The variable domain in full, completed from reference TRBV9 and TRBJ2-1, reads DSGVTQTPKHLITATGQRVTLRCSPRSGDLSVYWYQQSLDQGLQFLIQYYNGEERAKGNILERFSAQQFPDLHSELNLSSLELGDSALYFCASSDGRLNEQFFGPGTRLTVL.

The chain uses TRBV6-2 or TRBV6-3 and TRBJ1-5, with D perhaps matching TRBD1 (6 bases). The V gene lost 5 bases and the J gene lost 4 bases, with 24 bases spanning the gap. CDR3 size: 18 residues. Germline V gene data show CDR1 as MNHEY and CDR2 as SVGEGT. CDR3: CASSARDTLPFGNQPQHF. CDR3 coding DNA: TGTGCCAGCAGTGCCCGGGACACACTCCCTTTTGGGAATCAGCCCCAGCATTTT.

This chain uses TRBV29-1 with TRBJ2-7; TRBD1 agrees at 7 bases. The CDR3 extends over 12 amino acids. Germline V gene sequence: CDR1 SQVTM, CDR2 ANQGSEA. Trimming cost V 4 bases and J 3 bases; bases outside gene matches: 3. CDR3 residues: CSVGDSLYEQYF. In DNA form, the CDR3 reads TGCAGCGTTGGGGACAGCCTCTACGAGCAGTACTTC.

This clonotype was observed a handful of times. The chain carries TRBV21-1 and TRBJ1-5. TRBV21-1 is a recognized pseudogene. There are 15 residues in the CDR3. The CDR3 protein is CASKHWTRCGQPQHF. In DNA, the CDR3 is TGTGCCAGCAAACATTGGACTAGATGTGGTCAGCCCCAGCATTTT.

This clonotype was counted a few times. This sequence joins TRBV4-2 and TRBJ1-1; D possibly corresponds to TRBD1 (6 bases). There are 14 residues in the CDR3. Trimming stripped 7 bases from V and 8 bases from J, with 20 bases between. Looked up from germline, CDR1 is LGHNA and CDR2 is YNFKEQ. The CDR3 loop is CASNNNEGGGEAFF. The CDR3 DNA reads TGTGCCAGCAACAACAATGAAGGGGGAGGCGAAGCTTTCTTT.

Many counts were recorded for this clonotype. The gene calls are TRBV28 and TRBJ1-4; D uncertain. Germline V gene data show CDR1 as MDHEN and CDR2 as SYDVKM. The CDR3 runs 11 residues. The V end lost 2 bases, the J end lost 7 bases, and 2 bases lay between the germline ends. The CDR3 DNA reads TGTGCCAGCAGTTTAGGTGAAAAACTGTTTTTT. Translating it yields CASSLGEKLFF. Using reference TRBV28 and TRBJ1-4 for the parts outside the CDR3, the full variable domain is DVKVTQSSRYLVKRTGEKVFLECVQDMDHENMFWYRQDPGLGLRLIYFSYDVKMKEKGDIPEGYSVSREKKERFSLILESASTNQTSMYLCASSLGEKLFFGSGTQLSVL.

The chain employs TRBV20-1 and TRBJ2-2, with 10 nucleotides matching TRBD2. CDR3 length: 14 residues. Looked up from germline, CDR1 is DFQATT and CDR2 is SNEGSKA (reference sequence). V was pared by 6 bases and J by 1 base, with 2 bases of the junction left unmatched. The CDR3, as DNA: TGCAGTGCCGCTAGCGGGGGGAACACCGGGGAGCTGTTTTTT. It codes for CSAASGGNTGELFF.

The chain carries TRBV29-1 and TRBJ1-1; D unresolved. Germline lookup yields CDR1 SQVTM and CDR2 ANQGSEA. Trimming left V 1 base short and J 11 bases short, with 11 bases between. This CDR3 has 11 amino acids. CDR3 sequence (DNA): TGCAGCGTTGAAGGGCCCCTCCTGGCTTTCTTT. Translation: CSVEGPLLAFF.

This clonotype was seen a handful of times. The chain has TRBV5-1 and TRBJ1-1; D may be TRBD1 (5 bases). CDR3 length: 17 residues. Between the trimmed V and J ends, which lost 4 bases and 0 bases, there was a span of 19 bases. Germline CDR1 and CDR2: SGHRS and YFSETQ. Here the CDR3 reads CASSIRDLGTMNTEAFF. DNA of the CDR3: TGCGCCAGCAGCATAAGAGATCTAGGGACGATGAACACTGAAGCTTTCTTT.

This clonotype was observed once. The chain is built from TRBV9 and TRBJ2-7; 12 nucleotides align to TRBD2. Germline CDR1 is SGDLS and CDR2 is YYNGEE. V gave up 3 bases and J gave up 3 bases; unmatched junction bases: 1. The CDR3 is 14 amino acids. The CDR3 DNA follows: TGTGCCAGCAGCGCGGGACTAGCGGGCTACGAGCAGTACTTC. It specifies CASSAGLAGYEQYF.

The chain carries TRBV29-1 and TRBJ2-7; perhaps TRBD1 as D (5 bases). The CDR3 contains 13 residues. In germline, CDR1 is SQVTM, CDR2 ANQGSEA. Between the trimmed V and J ends, which lost 3 bases and 0 bases, there was a span of 9 bases. CDR3 amino acids: CSVDDSNSYEQYF. DNA of the CDR3: TGCAGCGTTGATGACAGCAACTCCTACGAGCAGTACTTC.

In its sample, this clonotype was seen a few times. The CDR3 here is CSADKGQGPNTEAFF. For the CDR3, the DNA is TGCAGTGCCGACAAAGGACAGGGACCGAACACTGAAGCTTTCTTT. The chain recombines TRBV20-1 with TRBJ1-1; 8 nucleotides agree with TRBD1. Trimming took 6 bases from V and 1 from J; bases not matched to a gene: 10. Per germline, CDR1 DFQATT and CDR2 SNEGSKA (reference sequence). The CDR3 has 15 amino acids.

V and J are TRBV7-9 and TRBJ1-4; 9 bases agree with TRBD1. This CDR3 contains 14 residues. The V and J ends lost 4 bases and 8 bases, in that order; junction bases with no gene match: 5. Per the germline V gene, CDR1 is SEHNR and CDR2 is FQNEAQ (reference sequence). CDR3 region: CASSSGTGREKLFF. The CDR3 nucleotides read TGTGCCAGCAGCTCCGGGACAGGGAGAGAAAAACTGTTTTTT.

This clonotype has just a few counts. The chain is built from TRBV4-2 and TRBJ1-2; no definite D call. Germline CDR1 is LGHNA and CDR2 is YNFKEQ. V dropped 3 bases and J dropped 0 bases, with 20 bases sitting between them. The CDR3 is made up of 18 amino acids. CDR3 DNA sequence: TGTGCCAGCAGCCAGAGGGCGCTGACGGTACGCGCTAACTATGGCTACACCTTC. This codes for CASSQRALTVRANYGYTF.

The V and J genes are TRBV18 and TRBJ2-1, with D maybe TRBD2 (5 bases). The germline gives CDR1 KGHSH, CDR2 LQKENI. The length of the CDR3 is 15 residues. V was clipped by 2 bases and J by 5 bases, with 13 bases between them. The CDR3 region has the DNA TGTGCCAGCTCACCATGGGCGGGTGGGGACAATGAGCAGTTCTTC. Its protein product is CASSPWAGGDNEQFF. Full variable domain (missing parts from reference TRBV18 and TRBJ2-1): NAGVMQNPRHLVRRRGQEARLRCSPMKGHSHVYWYRQLPEEGLKFMVYLQKENIIDESGMPKERFSAEFPKEGPSILRIQQVVRGDSAAYFCASSPWAGGDNEQFFGPGTRLTVL.